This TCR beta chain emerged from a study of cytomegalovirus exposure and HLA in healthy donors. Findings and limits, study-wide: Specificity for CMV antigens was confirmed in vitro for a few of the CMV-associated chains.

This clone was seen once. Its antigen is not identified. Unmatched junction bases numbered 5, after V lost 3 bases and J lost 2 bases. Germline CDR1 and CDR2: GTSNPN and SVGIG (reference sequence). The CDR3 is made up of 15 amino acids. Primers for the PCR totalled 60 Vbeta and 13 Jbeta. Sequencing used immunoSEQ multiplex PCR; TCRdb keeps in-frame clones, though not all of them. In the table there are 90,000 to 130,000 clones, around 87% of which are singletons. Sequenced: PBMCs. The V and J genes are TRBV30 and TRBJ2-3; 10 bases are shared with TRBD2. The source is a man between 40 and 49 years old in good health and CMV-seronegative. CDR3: CAWREGLAATDTQYF. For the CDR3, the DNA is TGTGCCTGGAGGGAAGGACTAGCGGCCACAGATACGCAGTATTTT.